This TCR beta chain was identified in a study of human T cells and chemical hapten exposure. Unfractionated whole blood yielded the extracted total RNA. Trimming cost V 0 bases and J 2 bases; bases outside gene matches: 12. Germline V gene lookup returns CDR1 SNHLY and CDR2 FYNNEI. The CDR3 contains 19 residues. This clonotype was seen at least ten times. TCRdb used MiXCR to reprocess the 5' RACE reads, holding one entry per CDR3 protein. The sample consists of 150,000 or so distinct CDR3 sequences, about 4% of them appearing once. This TCR derives from a female donor in good health. The rearrangement uses TRBV2 and TRBJ2-7, with 11 bases lining up with TRBD2. The CDR3 sequence: CASSEALRLAGGLAYEQYF. CDR3 nucleotides: TGTGCCAGCAGTGAAGCGCTTCGGCTAGCGGGGGGACTAGCCTACGAGCAGTACTTC.